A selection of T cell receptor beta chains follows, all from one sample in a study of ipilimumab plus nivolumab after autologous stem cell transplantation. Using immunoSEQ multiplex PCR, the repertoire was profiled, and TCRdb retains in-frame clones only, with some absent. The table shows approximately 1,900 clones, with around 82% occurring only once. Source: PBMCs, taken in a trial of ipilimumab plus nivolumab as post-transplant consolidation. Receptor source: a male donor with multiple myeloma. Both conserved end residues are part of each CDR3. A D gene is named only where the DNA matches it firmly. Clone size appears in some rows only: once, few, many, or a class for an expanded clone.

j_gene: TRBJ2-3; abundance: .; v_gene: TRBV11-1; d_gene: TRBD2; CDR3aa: CASSLLAGVKDTQYF; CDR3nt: TGTGCCAGCAGCTTACTAGCGGGAGTAAAAGATACGCAGTATTTT
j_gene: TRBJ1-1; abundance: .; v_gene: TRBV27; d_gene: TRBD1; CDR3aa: CASRPGWDRGFMNTEAFF; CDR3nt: TGTGCCAGCAGGCCCGGGTGGGACAGGGGATTTATGAACACTGAAGCTTTCTTT
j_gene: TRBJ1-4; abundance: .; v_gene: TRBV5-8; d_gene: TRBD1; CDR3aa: CASSTGTGGEKLFF; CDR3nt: TGTGCCAGCAGTACCGGGACAGGGGGGGAAAAACTGTTTTTT
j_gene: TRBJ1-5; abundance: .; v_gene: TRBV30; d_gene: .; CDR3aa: CAWSVGRAEFSNQPQHF; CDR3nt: TGTGCCTGGAGTGTTGGGCGTGCAGAATTTAGCAATCAGCCCCAGCATTTT
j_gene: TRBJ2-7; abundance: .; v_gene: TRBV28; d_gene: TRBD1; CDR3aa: CASIPRGQGGDEQYF; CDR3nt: TGTGCCAGCATCCCCCGGGGACAGGGTGGCGACGAGCAGTACTTC
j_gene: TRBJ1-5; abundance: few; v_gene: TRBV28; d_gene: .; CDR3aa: CASSLDGGDQPQHF; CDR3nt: TGTGCCAGCAGTTTAGACGGGGGGGATCAGCCCCAGCATTTT
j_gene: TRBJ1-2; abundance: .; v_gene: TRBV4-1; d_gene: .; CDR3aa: CASSQDWGKNYGYTF; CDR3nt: TGCGCCAGCAGCCAAGATTGGGGGAAGAACTATGGCTACACCTTC
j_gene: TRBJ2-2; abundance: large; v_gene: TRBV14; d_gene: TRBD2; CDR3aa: CASSQLAGTSGSFGGELFF; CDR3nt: TGTGCCAGCAGCCAACTCGCCGGGACTAGCGGGAGTTTTGGCGGGGAGCTGTTTTTT
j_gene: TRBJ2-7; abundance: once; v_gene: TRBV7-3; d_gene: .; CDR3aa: CASSLSPGEPSSYEQYF; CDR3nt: TGTGCCAGCAGCTTATCGCCAGGGGAGCCAAGCTCCTACGAGCAGTACTTC
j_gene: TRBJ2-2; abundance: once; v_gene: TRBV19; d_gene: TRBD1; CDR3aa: CASSILSGGSGELFF; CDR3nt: TGTGCCAGTAGTATTTTATCAGGGGGTTCCGGGGAGCTGTTTTTT
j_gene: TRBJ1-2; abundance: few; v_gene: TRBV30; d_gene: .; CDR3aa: CAWGRNYGYTF; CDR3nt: TGTGCCTGGGGACGGAACTATGGCTACACCTTC
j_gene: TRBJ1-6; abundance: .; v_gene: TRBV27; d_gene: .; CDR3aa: CASSLRQGGGSPLHF; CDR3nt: TGTGCCAGCAGTTTACGGCAAGGAGGAGGATCACCCCTCCACTTT
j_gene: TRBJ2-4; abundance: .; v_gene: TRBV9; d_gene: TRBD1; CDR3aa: CASSPGQGLGKNIQYF; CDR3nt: TGTGCCAGCAGCCCAGGACAGGGACTTGGCAAAAACATTCAGTACTTC
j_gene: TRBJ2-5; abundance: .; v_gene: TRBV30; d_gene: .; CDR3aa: CAWALLSPETQYF; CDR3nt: TGTGCCTGGGCCCTTCTTAGCCCGGAGACCCAGTACTTC
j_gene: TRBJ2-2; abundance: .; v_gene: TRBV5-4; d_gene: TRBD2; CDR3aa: CASSFRLAGAAGELFF; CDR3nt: TGTGCCAGCAGCTTTAGGCTAGCGGGAGCCGCCGGGGAGCTGTTTTTT
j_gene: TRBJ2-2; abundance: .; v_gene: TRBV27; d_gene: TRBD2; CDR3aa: CASSLSLASANTGELFF; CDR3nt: TGTGCCAGCAGTTTATCACTAGCGAGCGCGAACACCGGGGAGCTGTTTTTT
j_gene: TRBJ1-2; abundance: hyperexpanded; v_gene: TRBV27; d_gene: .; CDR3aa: CASSPDTTNYGYTF; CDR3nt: TGTGCCAGCAGTCCCGACACGACAAACTATGGCTACACCTTC
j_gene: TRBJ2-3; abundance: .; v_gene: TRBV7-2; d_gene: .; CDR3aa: CASSLAASTDTQYF; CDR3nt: TGTGCCAGCAGCTTAGCGGCTAGCACAGATACGCAGTATTTT
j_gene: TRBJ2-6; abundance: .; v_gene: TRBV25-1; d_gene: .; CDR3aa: CASSVGKTGQSRANVLTF; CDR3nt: TGTGCCAGCAGTGTAGGTAAAACTGGACAAAGTCGGGCCAACGTCCTGACTTTC
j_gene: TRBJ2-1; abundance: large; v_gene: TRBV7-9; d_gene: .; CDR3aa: CASSLLGGGYLNNEQFF; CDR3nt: TGTGCCAGCAGCCTACTCGGGGGCGGGTATCTAAACAATGAGCAGTTCTTC
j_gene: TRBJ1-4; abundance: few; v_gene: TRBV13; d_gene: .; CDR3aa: CASSYLGGLDEKLFF; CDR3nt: TGTGCCAGCAGTTACCTCGGGGGGCTGGATGAAAAACTGTTTTTT
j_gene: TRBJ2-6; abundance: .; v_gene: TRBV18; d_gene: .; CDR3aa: CASSPGRQSGANVLTF; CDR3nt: TGTGCCAGCTCACCCGGACGCCAATCTGGGGCCAACGTCCTGACTTTC
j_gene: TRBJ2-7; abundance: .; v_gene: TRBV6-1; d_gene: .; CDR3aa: CASSEGDRTLYEQYF; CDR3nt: TGTGCCAGCAGTGAAGGGGATCGGACCCTCTACGAGCAGTACTTC
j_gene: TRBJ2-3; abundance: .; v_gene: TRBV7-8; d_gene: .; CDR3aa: CASSLGGKRPTQYF; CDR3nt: TGTGCCAGCAGCTTAGGGGGGAAGCGGCCTACGCAGTATTTT
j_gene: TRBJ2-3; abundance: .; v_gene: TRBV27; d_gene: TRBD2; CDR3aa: CASSLTSGSRTDTQYF; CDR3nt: TGTGCCAGCAGTTTGACTAGCGGGAGTAGGACAGATACGCAGTATTTT
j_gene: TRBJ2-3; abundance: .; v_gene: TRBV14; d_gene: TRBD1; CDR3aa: CASSHRQGLGTDTQYF; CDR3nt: TGTGCCAGCAGCCATCGACAGGGGCTAGGGACAGATACGCAGTATTTT
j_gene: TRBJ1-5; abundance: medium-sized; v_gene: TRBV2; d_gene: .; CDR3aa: CASSNPGGTEDQPQHF; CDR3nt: TGTGCCAGCAGCAACCCAGGCGGGACGGAAGATCAGCCCCAGCATTTT
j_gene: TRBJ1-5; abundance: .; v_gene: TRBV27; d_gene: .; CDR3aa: CASSLNSLRPQHF; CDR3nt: TGTGCCAGCAGTTTAAATTCGTTGAGGCCCCAGCATTTT
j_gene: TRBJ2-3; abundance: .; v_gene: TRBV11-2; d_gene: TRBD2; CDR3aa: CASSLRDYLLTDTQYF; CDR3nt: TGTGCCAGCAGCTTACGGGACTACTTACTCACAGATACGCAGTATTTT
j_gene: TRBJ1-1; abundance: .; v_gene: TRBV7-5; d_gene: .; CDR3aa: CARSLGSGEAFF; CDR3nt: TGTGCCAGAAGCTTAGGCAGCGGTGAAGCTTTCTTT
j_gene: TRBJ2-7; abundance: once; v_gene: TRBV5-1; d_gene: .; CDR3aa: CASTPSGGDEQYF; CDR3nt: TGCGCCAGCACCCCGTCTGGGGGCGACGAGCAGTACTTC
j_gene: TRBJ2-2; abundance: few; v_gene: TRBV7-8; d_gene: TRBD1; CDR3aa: CASSLEQGAYTGELFF; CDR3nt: TGTGCCAGCAGCTTAGAACAGGGGGCGTACACCGGGGAGCTGTTTTTT
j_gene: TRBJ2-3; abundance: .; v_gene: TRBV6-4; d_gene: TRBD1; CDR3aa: CASSDSGTGGADTQYF; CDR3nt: TGTGCCAGCAGTGACTCTGGGACAGGGGGCGCAGATACGCAGTATTTT
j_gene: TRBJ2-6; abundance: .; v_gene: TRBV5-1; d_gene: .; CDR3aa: CASSSTSGANVLTF; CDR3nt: TGCGCCAGCAGTTCTACCTCTGGGGCCAACGTCCTGACTTTC
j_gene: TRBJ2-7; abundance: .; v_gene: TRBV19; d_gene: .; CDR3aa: CASRRGPGYEQYF; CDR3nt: TGTGCCAGTAGGAGAGGGCCCGGATACGAGCAGTACTTC
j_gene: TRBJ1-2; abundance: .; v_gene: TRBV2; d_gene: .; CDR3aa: CASSEARDYGYTF; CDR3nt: TGTGCCAGCAGTGAAGCCAGGGACTATGGCTACACCTTC
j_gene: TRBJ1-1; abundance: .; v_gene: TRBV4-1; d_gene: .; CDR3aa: CASSQVGGNTEAFF; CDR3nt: TGCGCCAGCAGCCAAGTGGGGGGGAACACTGAAGCTTTCTTT
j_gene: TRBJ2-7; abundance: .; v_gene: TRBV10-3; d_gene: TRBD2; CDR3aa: CAISDVGTSGYEQYF; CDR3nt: TGTGCCATCAGTGACGTCGGGACTAGCGGTTACGAGCAGTACTTC
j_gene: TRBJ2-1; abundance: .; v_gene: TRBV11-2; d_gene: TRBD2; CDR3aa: CASSLGLAGYGGQFF; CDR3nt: TGTGCCAGCAGCTTGGGACTAGCGGGGTACGGTGGGCAGTTCTTC
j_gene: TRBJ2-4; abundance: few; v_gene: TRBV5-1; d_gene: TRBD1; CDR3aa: CASSATGAQYKNIQYF; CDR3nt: TGCGCCAGCAGCGCGACAGGGGCCCAATATAAAAACATTCAGTACTTC
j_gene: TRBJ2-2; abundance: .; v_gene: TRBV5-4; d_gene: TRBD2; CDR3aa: CASSPGLAGGNTGELFF; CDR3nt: TGTGCCAGCAGTCCTGGATTAGCGGGAGGGAACACCGGGGAGCTGTTTTTT
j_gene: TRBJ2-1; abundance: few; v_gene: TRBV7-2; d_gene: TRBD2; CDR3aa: CASSFSVGGYNEQFF; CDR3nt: TGTGCCAGCAGCTTTTCAGTGGGAGGGTACAATGAGCAGTTCTTC
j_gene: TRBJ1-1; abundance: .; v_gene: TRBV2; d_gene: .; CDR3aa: CASSEAPLGGNTEAFF; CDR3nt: TGTGCCAGCAGTGAAGCTCCCCTGGGGGGAAACACTGAAGCTTTCTTT
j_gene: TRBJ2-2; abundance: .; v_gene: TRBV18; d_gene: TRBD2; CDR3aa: CASSQAGITGELFF; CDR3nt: TGTGCCAGCTCACAAGCGGGAATCACCGGGGAGCTATTTTTT
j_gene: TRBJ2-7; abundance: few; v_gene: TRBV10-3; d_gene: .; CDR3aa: CAITRTATSYEQYF; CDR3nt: TGTGCCATCACCAGGACAGCCACCTCCTACGAGCAGTACTTC
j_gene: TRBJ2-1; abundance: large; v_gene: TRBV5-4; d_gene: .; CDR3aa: CASSGGDTGGREQFF; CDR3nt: TGTGCCAGCAGCGGGGGGGATACAGGGGGGAGGGAGCAGTTCTTC
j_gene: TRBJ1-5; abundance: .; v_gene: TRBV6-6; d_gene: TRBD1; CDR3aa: CASSYGTGNQPQHF; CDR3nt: TGTGCCAGCAGTTACGGGACAGGGAATCAGCCCCAGCATTTT
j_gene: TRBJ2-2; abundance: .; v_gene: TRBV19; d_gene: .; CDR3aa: CASSISFGELFF; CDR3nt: TGTGCCAGTAGTATCTCCTTCGGGGAGCTGTTTTTT
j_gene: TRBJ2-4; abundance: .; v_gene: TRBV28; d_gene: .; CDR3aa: CASRLPGAKNIQYF; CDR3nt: TGTGCCAGCAGACTCCCAGGAGCCAAAAACATTCAGTACTTC
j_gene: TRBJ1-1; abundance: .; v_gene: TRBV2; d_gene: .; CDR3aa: CASSESLGALRAEAFF; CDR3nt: TGTGCCAGCAGTGAAAGCCTCGGGGCGTTAAGGGCTGAAGCTTTCTTT
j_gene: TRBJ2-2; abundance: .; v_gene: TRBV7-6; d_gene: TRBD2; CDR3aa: CASSLGTSGTGELFF; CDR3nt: TGTGCCAGCAGCTTGGGGACTAGCGGAACCGGGGAGCTGTTTTTT
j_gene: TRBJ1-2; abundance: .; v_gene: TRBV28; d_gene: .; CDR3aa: CASSLYGGVGGYTF; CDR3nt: TGTGCCAGCAGTTTATACGGGGGCGTAGGGGGCTACACCTTC
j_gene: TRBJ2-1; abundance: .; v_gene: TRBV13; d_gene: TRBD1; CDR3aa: CASSEQGADEQFF; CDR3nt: TGTGCCAGCAGTGAACAGGGGGCGGATGAGCAGTTCTTC